This T cell receptor (beta chain) was observed in a study of cytomegalovirus exposure and HLA in healthy donors. Trimming removed 1 base from V and 2 bases from J, with 12 bases in between. This CDR3 contains 16 residues. The V gene's germline CDR1 is LNHDA and CDR2 SQIVND (reference sequence). This clone was seen more than once but under ten times. The PCR ran on 60 Vbeta and 13 Jbeta primers. The protocol was immunoSEQ multiplex PCR, while the TCRdb copy is restricted to in-frame clones and leaves out a portion. The repertoire holds about 120,000 clones, with about 10% as singletons. The source is a woman aged 18 to 35 in good health and CMV-seropositive. The sample consisted of PBMCs. This sequence joins TRBV19 and TRBJ1-5; possible D gene TRBD1, 5 bases. The CDR3: CASSIGGGNGNQPQHF. The CDR3, as DNA: TGTGCCAGTAGTATAGGGGGGGGGAACGGCAATCAGCCCCAGCATTTT.